This T cell receptor beta chain stems from a study of post-analysis software for immune sequencing data (dated by TCRdb to the mid-2010s). About the investigation overall: The recorded disease courses included relapsing-remitting, secondary progressive and progressive-relapsing multiple sclerosis, and some patients had no subtype annotation. The patient repertoires were compared against 11 previously published healthy control repertoires obtained from donors aged roughly 6 to 28 years. A subset of samples was prepared in parallel using single-end sample barcoding, then pooled and co-amplified after Illumina adapter ligation. Paper-wide results and their limitations: The multiple sclerosis patient group was slightly younger than the control group. Strong co-clustering of samples prepared in the same batch was shown by direct clustering with F measure, prompting a batch-effect correction. Four to six TRBV segments, including TRBV5-6, TRBV5-1 and TRBV20-1, were significantly more frequent in patients than controls. Multiple sclerosis patients had significantly lower normalized Chao1 diversity than controls, a result that suggests substantial peripheral T-cell clonal expansion.

Unmatched junction bases come to 12, with V trimmed by 3 bases and J by 8 bases. Taken from cysteine to phenylalanine, the CDR3 has 16 residues. Only the CDR3 region is kept as DNA, spanning 48 bases read in frame from base 1. Reading the germline V gene (reference sequence) gives CDR1 LNHDA and CDR2 SQIVND. To demonstrate the VDJtools post-analysis software, TCR beta repertoires were profiled from the peripheral blood of 10 to 15 young patients with multiple sclerosis. The multiple sclerosis patients were children and adolescents between roughly 6 and 16 years of age. Comments on this clonotype: No cognate antigen has been identified for it. No qualities accompany the bases; no much larger clone lies one base away.

Libraries were built with PCR. The sample was run on an Illumina HiSeq 2500. Unique molecular identifiers were incorporated into TCR beta cDNA libraries to reduce PCR and sequencing biases. Approximately 500,000 cDNA molecules were obtained per 1 to 10 million input T cells, so each molecule approximated one T cell. The same protocol used for the earlier healthy control dataset was applied to prepare and sequence the patient libraries. Within a given batch, samples were prepared together, multiplexed and sequenced on the same HiSeq lane. The study's processing was this. MIGEC handled the raw barcoded reads, throwing out single-read molecular identifier groups before consensus assembly and CDR3 extraction. VDJtools was used for post-analysis of the clonotype tables, with diversity normalized by down-sampling every dataset to the smallest sample size. In repertoire overlap clustering, CDR3 amino acid sequences, but not nucleotide sequences, were matched to correct batch-related cross-sample contamination. TCRdb handled the public reads itself, with Q25 trimming in fastp and clone calling in MiXCR, and kept productive beta chains. Each entry is one CDR3 protein sequence, shown with its most common DNA and genes. V and J calls and clone size were set by TCRdb, not the authors. The sample records 350,000 to 500,000 distinct CDR3 sequences, approximately 39% of which are singletons. The ten biggest clones cover about 8% of the sample.

The chain employs TRBV19 and TRBJ2-1, with 8 central nucleotides matching TRBD2. The sample consisted of blood. This receptor was taken from a girl aged 2 to 10 with multiple sclerosis. CDR3 protein: CASSMATTSGRDEQFF. The bases read TGTGCCAGTAGTATGGCTACAACAAGCGGGAGAGATGAGCAGTTCTTC.